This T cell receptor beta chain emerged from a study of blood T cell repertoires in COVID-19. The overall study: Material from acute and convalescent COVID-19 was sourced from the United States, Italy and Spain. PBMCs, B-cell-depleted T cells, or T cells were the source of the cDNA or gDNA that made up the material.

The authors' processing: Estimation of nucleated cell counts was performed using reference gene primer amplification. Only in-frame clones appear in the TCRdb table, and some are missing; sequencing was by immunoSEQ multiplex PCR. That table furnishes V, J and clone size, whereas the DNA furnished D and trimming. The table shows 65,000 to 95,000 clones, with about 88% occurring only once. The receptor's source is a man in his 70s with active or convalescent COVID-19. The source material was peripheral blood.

The CDR3 region is CASSLLGGAEETQYF. The CDR3 DNA reads as TGTGCCAGCAGCTTACTCGGGGGGGCCGAAGAGACCCAGTACTTC. V is TRBV7-9 and J is TRBJ2-5; TRBD2 matches at 8 bases. This CDR3 comprises 15 residues. V gave up 2 bases and J gave up 3 bases; unmatched junction bases: 5. The germline CDR1 and CDR2 sequences are SEHNR and FQNEAQ (reference sequence).